The clone carrying this TCR beta chain occurred many times. Its antigen remains unknown. Germline V gives CDR1 LNHDA, CDR2 SQIVND (reference sequence). This CDR3 is 13 amino acids long. Deletions cut 3 bases from V and 8 bases from J, with 10 bases between. Thyroid ultrasound and orbital computed tomography, with clinical symptoms and serum thyroxine and TRAb, informed diagnoses. PBMCs were obtained from 9 to 10 ml fresh peripheral blood. The investigators amplified TCR beta CDR3 regions from RNA transcripts. When the TCR CDR3 underwent first-round RT-PCR, the HTBI primer set was used. TCRdb used MiXCR to reprocess the multiplex PCR reads, holding one entry per CDR3 protein. Among a few hundred thousand distinct CDR3 sequences listed, less than 25% were seen once. The data belong to a study of T cells in Graves' hyperthyroidism and ophthalmopathy. Notes on the study in general: It was a median approximately six months before onset that the model predicted ophthalmopathy.

This clonotype was obtained from a man between 18 and 29 years old with Graves' hyperthyroidism. The sample comprised blood. V usage is TRBV19 and J usage is TRBJ2-2; D is perhaps TRBD2 (6 bases). The CDR3 DNA reads as TGTGCCAGTAGTATGGAAGGGACTGGGGAGCTGTTTTTT. Encoded protein: CASSMEGTGELFF.